What follows is one T cell receptor beta chain and its context. Antigen: not known. The PCR used 60 Vbeta and 13 Jbeta primers. Method: immunoSEQ multiplex PCR; TCRdb's copy keeps in-frame clones and lacks some. The table lists approximately 140,000 clones, 79% of them singletons, with roughly 6.3% in the top ten. This record belongs to a study of cytomegalovirus exposure and HLA in healthy donors. General study points: Another analysis was done later, and it associated roughly 15,000 TCR beta sequences with HLA alleles at 0.05 false discovery rate. Per published accounts, TCR beta sequences correctly predicted the HLA-A and HLA-B alleles of most subjects. TRBV6-2, TRBV6-3 and some other V segments were excluded as indistinguishable. According to the study, 160 or so TCR beta chains were cytomegalovirus-associated.

Unmatched junction bases numbered 11, after V lost 3 bases and J lost 5 bases. This CDR3 region has 16 residues. Germline assignment: CDR1 MNHEY and CDR2 SMNVEV (reference sequence). The TCR originated in a man in his fifties in good health and CMV-seropositive. What was sequenced was PBMCs. The chain has TRBV27 and TRBJ2-5; 8 bases align to TRBD1. The DNA of the CDR3 is TGTGCCAGCAGTTTTAAGGGGACAGGAGAGGGGGAGACCCAGTACTTC. The encoded protein is CASSFKGTGEGETQYF.